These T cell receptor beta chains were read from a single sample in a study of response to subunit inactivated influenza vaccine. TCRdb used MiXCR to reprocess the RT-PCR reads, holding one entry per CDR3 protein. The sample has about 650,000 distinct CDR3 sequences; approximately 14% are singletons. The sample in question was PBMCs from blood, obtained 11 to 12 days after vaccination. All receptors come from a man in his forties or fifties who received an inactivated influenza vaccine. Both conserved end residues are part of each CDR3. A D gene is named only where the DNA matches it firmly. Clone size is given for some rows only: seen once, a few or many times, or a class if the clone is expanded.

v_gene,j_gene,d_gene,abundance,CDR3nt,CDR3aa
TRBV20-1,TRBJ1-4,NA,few,TGCAGTGCTAGAGATCTTCTCGGGACTTCGAGAAATGAAAAACTGTTTTTT,CSARDLLGTSRNEKLFF
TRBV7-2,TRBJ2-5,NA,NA,TGTGCCAGCAGCTACGGCATAGGGGAGACCCAGTACTTC,CASSYGIGETQYF
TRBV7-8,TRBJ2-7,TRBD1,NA,TGTGCCAGCAGCTCAGGGGACAGGGTCTACGAGCAGTACTTC,CASSSGDRVYEQYF
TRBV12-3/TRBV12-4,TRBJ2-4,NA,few,TGTGCCAGCAGTTTTTTACCAGCCAAAAACATTCAGTACTTC,CASSFLPAKNIQYF
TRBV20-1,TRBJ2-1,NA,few,TGCAGTGCTACTAATATGGCAGGGAAGGTTGGTGAGCAGTTCTTC,CSATNMAGKVGEQFF
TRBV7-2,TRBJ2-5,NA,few,TGTGCCAGCAGCCCCCGTCCCGGGGAGACCCAGTACTTC,CASSPRPGETQYF
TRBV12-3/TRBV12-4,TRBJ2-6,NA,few,TGTGCCAGCAGACTTAGGGGACCTGGGGCCAACGTCCTGACTTTC,CASRLRGPGANVLTF
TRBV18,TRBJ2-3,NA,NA,TGTGCCAGCTCACCCTCAAGCCCCACAGATACGCAGTATTTT,CASSPSSPTDTQYF
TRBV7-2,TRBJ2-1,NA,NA,TGTGCCAGCAGCTTAGGGGACATCGGCGGTGGATCGTTCTTC,CASSLGDIGGGSFF
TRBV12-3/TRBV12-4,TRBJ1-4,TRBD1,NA,TGTGCCAGCAGTCTTCTAAGACAGGGTGGTAATGAAAAACTGTTTTTT,CASSLLRQGGNEKLFF
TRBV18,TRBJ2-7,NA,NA,TGTGCCAGCTCACCACCTCCAGGCTACGAGCAGTACTTC,CASSPPPGYEQYF
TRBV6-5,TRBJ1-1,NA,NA,TGTGCCAGCAGTTACTCGATAGACTGGACCTCCCCACATGACGCTTTCTTT,CASSYSIDWTSPHDAFF
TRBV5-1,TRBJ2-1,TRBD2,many,TGCGCCAGCAGCTCTGGACTAGCGGGAGAGGGTGAGCAGTTCTTC,CASSSGLAGEGEQFF
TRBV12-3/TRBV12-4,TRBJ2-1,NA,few,TGTGCCAGCAGCTCCAGGGGGGATGAGCAGTTCTTC,CASSSRGDEQFF
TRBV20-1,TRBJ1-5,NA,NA,TGCAGTGTCACAGATGAAGGGCTCCATGATCAGCCCCAGCATTTT,CSVTDEGLHDQPQHF
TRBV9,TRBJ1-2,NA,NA,TGTGCCAGCAGCCCGCGGGGGGGAGATGGCTACACCTTC,CASSPRGGDGYTF
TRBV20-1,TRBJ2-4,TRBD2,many,TGCAGTGCTAGGGGACTAGCGGGAGGGCCGGGGGAAAACATTCAGTACTTC,CSARGLAGGPGENIQYF
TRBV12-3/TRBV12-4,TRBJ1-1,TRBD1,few,TGTGCCAGCAGCCCGGGGACAGTAGCCATGAACACTGAAGCTTTCTTT,CASSPGTVAMNTEAFF
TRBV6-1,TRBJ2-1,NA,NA,TGTGCCAGCAGCCTCGGGACACTATCTTGGAATGAGCAGTTCTTC,CASSLGTLSWNEQFF
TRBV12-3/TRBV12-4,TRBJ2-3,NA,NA,TGTGCCAGCAGTCTAACAGGTTCGGGGCCAGATACGCAGTATTTT,CASSLTGSGPDTQYF
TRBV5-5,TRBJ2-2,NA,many,TGTGCCAGCAGCTTGTTAGGCGGTGTCACCGGGGAGCTGTTTTTT,CASSLLGGVTGELFF
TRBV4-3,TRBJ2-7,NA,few,TGCGCCAGCAGCCCGGGACTCCGTGATCTGCGGCAGTACTTC,CASSPGLRDLRQYF
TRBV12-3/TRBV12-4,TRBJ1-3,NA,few,TGTGCCAGCAGTGAAGACACCCGCTCTGGAAACACCATATATTTT,CASSEDTRSGNTIYF
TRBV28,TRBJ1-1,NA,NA,TGTGCCAGCAGTTCGGGATCGAACACTGAAGCTTTCTTT,CASSSGSNTEAFF
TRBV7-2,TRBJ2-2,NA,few,TGTGCCAGCGATAGGAACCGGAACACCGGGGAGCTGTTTTTT,CASDRNRNTGELFF
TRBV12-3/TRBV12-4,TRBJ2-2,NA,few,TGTGCCAGCAAGGACGGACGTGGCACCGGGGAGCTGTTTTTT,CASKDGRGTGELFF
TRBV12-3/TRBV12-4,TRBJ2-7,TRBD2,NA,TGTGCCAGCAGTTTAACTAGCGGTGACGAGCAGTACTTC,CASSLTSGDEQYF
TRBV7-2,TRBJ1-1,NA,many,TGTGCCAGCAGCTCCTTCCGAAGCGCTGAAGCTTTCTTT,CASSSFRSAEAFF
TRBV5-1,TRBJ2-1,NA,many,TGCGCCAGCAGCTTCAGGGGAGGGTACAATGAGCAGTTCTTC,CASSFRGGYNEQFF
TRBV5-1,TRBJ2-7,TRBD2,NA,TGCGCCAGCAGCCCGGGACTAGCGGGAGGGATCTACGAGCAGTACTTC,CASSPGLAGGIYEQYF
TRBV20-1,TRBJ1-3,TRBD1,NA,TGCAGTGCTCCGGACAGGGGGATTCGTAACACCATATATTTT,CSAPDRGIRNTIYF
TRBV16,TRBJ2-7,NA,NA,TGTGCCAGCAGCCAATCTCCGCAAAGCTACGAGCAGTACTTC,CASSQSPQSYEQYF
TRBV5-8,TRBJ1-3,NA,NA,TGTGCCAGCGGTTCCCTATCTTCTGGAAACACCATATATTTT,CASGSLSSGNTIYF
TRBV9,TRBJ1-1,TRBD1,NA,TGTGCCAGCAGCCCCCGGGACAGGCCGAACACTGAAGCTTTCTTT,CASSPRDRPNTEAFF
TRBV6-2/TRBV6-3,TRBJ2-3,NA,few,TGTGCCAGCAGTCAAACCCCAGATACGCAGTATTTT,CASSQTPDTQYF
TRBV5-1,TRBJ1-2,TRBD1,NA,TGCGCCAGCAGCTTGGCCGAAGGACAGGGTAACTATGGCTACACCTTC,CASSLAEGQGNYGYTF
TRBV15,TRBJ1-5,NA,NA,TGTGCCACCAGCAGAGATTTTCAGCCCCAGCATTTT,CATSRDFQPQHF
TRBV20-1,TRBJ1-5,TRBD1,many,TGCAGTGCTAGACAACCGGGACAGGAGTATCAGCCCCAGCATTTT,CSARQPGQEYQPQHF
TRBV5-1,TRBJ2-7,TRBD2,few,TGCGCCAGCAGCTTAAAGTCTAGCGGTACCTACGAGCAGTACTTC,CASSLKSSGTYEQYF
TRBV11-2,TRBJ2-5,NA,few,TGTGCCAGCAGCTTAGATCTCCCTAGCGAAGAGACCCAGTACTTC,CASSLDLPSEETQYF
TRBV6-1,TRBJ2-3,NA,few,TGTGCCAGCAGACGACCCAGATCGGGGAAAGATACGCAGTATTTT,CASRRPRSGKDTQYF
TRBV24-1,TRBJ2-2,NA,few,TGTGCCACCAGTGATTCGATGGCCTCGAACACCGGGGAGCTGTTTTTT,CATSDSMASNTGELFF
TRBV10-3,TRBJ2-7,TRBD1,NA,TGTGCCATCAGTCAAGGGACAGGGTACGAGCAGTACTTC,CAISQGTGYEQYF
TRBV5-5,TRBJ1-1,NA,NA,TGTGCCAGCAGCTTGGCGGGGGAGAGGGCTTTCTTT,CASSLAGERAFF
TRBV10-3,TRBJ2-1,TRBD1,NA,TGTGCCATCAGTCCCGGGACAGGGGCCTACAATGAGCAGTTCTTC,CAISPGTGAYNEQFF
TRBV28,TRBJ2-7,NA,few,TGTGCCAGCAGTCCCAGGGTGTTGGCCTACGAGCAGTACTTC,CASSPRVLAYEQYF
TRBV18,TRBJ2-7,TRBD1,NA,TGTGCCAGCTCACCGAGGCAGGGGGATAGCTACGAGCAGTACTTC,CASSPRQGDSYEQYF
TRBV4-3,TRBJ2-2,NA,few,TGCGCCAGCAGCCAAGTACGACGGGCCGGGGAGCTGTTTTTT,CASSQVRRAGELFF
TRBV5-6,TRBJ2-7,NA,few,TGTGCCAGCAGCTTATTTCTGGGAAACCCCTCCTACGAGCAGTACTTC,CASSLFLGNPSYEQYF
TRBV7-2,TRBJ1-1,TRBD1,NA,TGTGCCAGCAGCATGTGGACAGGGCGGAACACTGAAGCTTTCTTT,CASSMWTGRNTEAFF
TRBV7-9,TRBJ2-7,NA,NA,TGTGCCAGCAGCCCCAGTTTGCCCTACGAGCAGTACTTC,CASSPSLPYEQYF
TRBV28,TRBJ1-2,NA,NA,TGTGCCAGCAGTTTATCAGGATTGGGCTACACCTTC,CASSLSGLGYTF
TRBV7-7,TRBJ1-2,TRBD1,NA,TGTGCTAGCAGCTTAAAGGGGCTCCGACAGGGGATGGACTATGGCTACACCTTC,CASSLKGLRQGMDYGYTF
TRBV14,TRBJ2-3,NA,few,TGTGCCAGCAGCCAAGATCATCTTTCCCTAGATACGCAGTATTTT,CASSQDHLSLDTQYF
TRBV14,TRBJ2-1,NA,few,TGTGCCAGCAGCCAAGAATATAGAAACAATGAGCAGTTCTTC,CASSQEYRNNEQFF
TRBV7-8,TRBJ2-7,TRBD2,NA,TGTGCCAGCAGCTTAGCCCCACTAGCGCACTACGAGCAGTACTTC,CASSLAPLAHYEQYF
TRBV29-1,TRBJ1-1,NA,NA,TGCAGCGTTGAATCCCTCCGGGGGAACACTGAAGCTTTCTTT,CSVESLRGNTEAFF